A single sample is the source of the 9 T cell receptor beta chains below, sequenced in a study of shared clonotypes between healthy human individuals. The assay was immunoSEQ multiplex PCR, and TCRdb's table has in-frame clones only and misses some. This table has nearly 750,000 clones, 55% to 75% appearing once. The sequenced material came from memory CD4+ T cells sorted from blood. Noted subset: CD45RA-negative fraction. The receptor set was obtained from a woman between 25 and 40 years old in good health.

A word on this clone: Different DNA sequences within this sample yield the same CDR3. The J gene is TRBJ2-5, the V gene TRBV7-2, with D unclear. Germline loops: CDR1 SGHTA, CDR2 FQGNSA. The CDR3 loop spans 14 amino acids. Trimming removed 2 bases at V and 1 base at J, with 8 bases between. The CDR3 is CASSLKAFQETQYF. The CDR3 coding sequence is TGTGCCAGCAGCTTAAAGGCTTTCCAAGAGACCCAGTACTTC. The variable domain in full, completed from reference TRBV7-2 and TRBJ2-5, reads GAGVSQSPSNKVTEKGKDVELRCDPISGHTALYWYRQSLGQGLEFLIYFQGNSAPDKSGLPSDRFSAERTGGSVSTLTIQRTQQEDSAVYLCASSLKAFQETQYFGPGTRLLVL.

The chain has TRBV29-1 and TRBJ2-7, with 8 nucleotides matching TRBD1. Germline lookup yields CDR1 SQVTM and CDR2 ANQGSEA. CDR3 length equals 14 residues. J gave up 7 bases and V 7 bases, and 15 bases lay outside the gene matches. CDR3 residues: CSGILTGGLGEQYF. CDR3 coding DNA: TGCAGCGGCATATTAACAGGGGGGCTTGGGGAGCAGTACTTC.

This CDR3 is CAGGAGGFYGYTF. Here the CDR3 DNA reads TGTGCCGGAGGGGCAGGGGGGTTCTATGGCTACACCTTC. This chain connects TRBV2 to TRBJ1-2; 7 bases align to TRBD1. From germline, CDR1 is SNHLY and CDR2 FYNNEI. Trimming cost V 11 bases and J 4 bases; bases outside gene matches: 10. CDR3 length: 13 amino acids.

The rearrangement joins TRBV18 to TRBJ2-3; TRBD1 agrees at 7 bases. The germline gives CDR1 KGHSH, CDR2 LQKENI. V lost 5 bases to trimming and J lost 2 bases; unmatched junction nucleotides: 7. The CDR3 runs to 15 residues. This chain's CDR3 is CASSSRTGFTDTQYF. Here the CDR3 DNA reads TGTGCCAGCTCATCGAGGACAGGATTCACAGATACGCAGTATTTT. Using reference TRBV18 and TRBJ2-3 for the parts outside the CDR3, the full variable domain is NAGVMQNPRHLVRRRGQEARLRCSPMKGHSHVYWYRQLPEEGLKFMVYLQKENIIDESGMPKERFSAEFPKEGPSILRIQQVVRGDSAAYFCASSSRTGFTDTQYFGPGTRLTVL.

This chain connects TRBV28 to TRBJ2-5; D gene uncertain. Trimming cost V 3 bases and J 3 bases, with 8 bases left between them. This CDR3 region has 13 residues. Germline V gene lookup returns CDR1 MDHEN and CDR2 SYDVKM. CDR3 sequence reads: CASSLAGKETQYF. CDR3 nucleotides: TGTGCCAGCAGTTTGGCTGGTAAAGAGACCCAGTACTTC.

A few counts support this clone. V is TRBV29-1 and J is TRBJ2-5; D unclear. Germline CDR1 is SQVTM and CDR2 is ANQGSEA. V was shortened by 0 bases and J by 5 bases, with 19 bases between the two germline ends. This CDR3 has 16 amino acids. The CDR3 spells CSVEDFSLKGWETQYF. The CDR3 DNA reads as TGCAGCGTTGAAGATTTTTCGCTTAAGGGTTGGGAGACCCAGTACTTC.

This clone was found once. This chain joins TRBV30 and TRBJ2-5, with TRBD2 matching over 7 bases. The trim removed 1 base at V and 0 bases at J, leaving 11 bases unmatched. Germline CDR1 is GTSNPN and CDR2 is SVGIG (reference sequence). The CDR3 is made up of 17 amino acids. The CDR3 is CAWSGSSGPLYQETQYF. CDR3 in DNA: TGTGCCTGGAGTGGTAGTAGCGGGCCACTGTACCAAGAGACCCAGTACTTC.

The chain couples TRBV18 to TRBJ2-1, with TRBD2 matching over 9 bases. Germline loops: CDR1 KGHSH, CDR2 LQKENI. V shed 4 bases, J shed 9 bases, and the junction held 7 bases outside the gene matches. There are 14 residues in the CDR3. In DNA form, the CDR3 reads TGTGCCAGCTCACAAGGTAGCGGGAGAACTGAGCAGTTCTTC. Its protein is CASSQGSGRTEQFF.

Here the CDR3 DNA reads TGCAGCGTTGAAAGGCTTAACAATGAGCAGTTCTTC. Translating gives CSVERLNNEQFF. The chain couples TRBV29-1 to TRBJ2-1; D is unresolved. Between the trimmed V and J ends, which lost 2 bases and 5 bases, there was a span of 7 bases. Per the germline V gene, CDR1 is SQVTM and CDR2 is ANQGSEA. CDR3 length equals 12 residues.